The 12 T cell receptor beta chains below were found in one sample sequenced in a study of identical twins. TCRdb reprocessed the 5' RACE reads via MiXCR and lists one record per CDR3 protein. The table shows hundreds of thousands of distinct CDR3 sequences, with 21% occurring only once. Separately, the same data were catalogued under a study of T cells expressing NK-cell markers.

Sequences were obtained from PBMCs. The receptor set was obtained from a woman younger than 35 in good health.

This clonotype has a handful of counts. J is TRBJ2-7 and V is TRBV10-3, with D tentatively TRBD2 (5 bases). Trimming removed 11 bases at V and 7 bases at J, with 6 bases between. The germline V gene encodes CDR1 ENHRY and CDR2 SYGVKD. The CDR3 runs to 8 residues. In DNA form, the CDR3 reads TGTGCCTCGGGGGAGCAGTACTTC. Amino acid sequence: CASGEQYF.

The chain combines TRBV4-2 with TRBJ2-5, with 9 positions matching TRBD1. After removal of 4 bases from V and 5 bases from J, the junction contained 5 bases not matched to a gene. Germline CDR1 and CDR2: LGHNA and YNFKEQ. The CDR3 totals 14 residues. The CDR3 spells CASSRDRAQETQYF. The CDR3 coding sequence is TGTGCCAGCAGCCGGGACAGGGCTCAGGAGACCCAGTACTTC.

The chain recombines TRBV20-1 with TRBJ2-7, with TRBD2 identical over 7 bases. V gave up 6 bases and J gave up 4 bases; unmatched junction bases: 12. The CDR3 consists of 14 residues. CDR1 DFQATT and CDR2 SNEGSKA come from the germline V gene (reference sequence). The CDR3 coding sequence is TGCAGTGCCATCCTCCTAGCGGCCTCTTACGAGCAGTACTTC. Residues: CSAILLAASYEQYF.

CDR3 amino acids: CSVDQVGQGRETQYF. In nucleotides, the CDR3 is TGCAGCGTCGACCAGGTCGGACAGGGGCGAGAGACCCAGTACTTC. J is TRBJ2-5 and V is TRBV29-1; the match to TRBD1 covers 9 bases. Trimming at V came to 6 bases and at J to 4 bases, leaving 12 bases not matched to a gene. Germline V gene sequence: CDR1 SQVTM, CDR2 ANQGSEA. The CDR3 is 15 amino acids.

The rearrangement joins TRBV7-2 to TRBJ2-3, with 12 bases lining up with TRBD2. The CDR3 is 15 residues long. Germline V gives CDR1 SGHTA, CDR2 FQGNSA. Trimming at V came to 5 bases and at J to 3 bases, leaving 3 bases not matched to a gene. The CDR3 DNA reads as TGTGCCAGCAGCCGGACTAGCGGGACTACAGATACGCAGTATTTT. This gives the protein CASSRTSGTTDTQYF.

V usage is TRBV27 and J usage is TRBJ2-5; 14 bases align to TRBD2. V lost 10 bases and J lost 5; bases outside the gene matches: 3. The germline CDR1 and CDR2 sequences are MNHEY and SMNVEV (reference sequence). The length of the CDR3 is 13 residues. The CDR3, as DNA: TGTGCCACGGGACTAGCGGGAGTCGAGACCCAGTACTTC. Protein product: CATGLAGVETQYF.

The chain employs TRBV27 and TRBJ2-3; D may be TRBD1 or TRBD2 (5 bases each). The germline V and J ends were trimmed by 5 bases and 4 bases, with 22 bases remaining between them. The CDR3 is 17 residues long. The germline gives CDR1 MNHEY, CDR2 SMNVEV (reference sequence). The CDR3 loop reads CASSHRSSNGAADTQYF. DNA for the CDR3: TGTGCCAGCAGTCATCGTTCCAGCAACGGGGCGGCAGATACGCAGTATTTT.

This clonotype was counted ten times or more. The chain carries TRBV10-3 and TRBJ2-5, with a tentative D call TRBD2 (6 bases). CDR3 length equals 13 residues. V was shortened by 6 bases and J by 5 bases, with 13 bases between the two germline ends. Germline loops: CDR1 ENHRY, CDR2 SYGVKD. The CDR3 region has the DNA TGTGCCATCAGAGCGGACTACGTCGAGACCCAGTACTTC. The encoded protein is CAIRADYVETQYF.

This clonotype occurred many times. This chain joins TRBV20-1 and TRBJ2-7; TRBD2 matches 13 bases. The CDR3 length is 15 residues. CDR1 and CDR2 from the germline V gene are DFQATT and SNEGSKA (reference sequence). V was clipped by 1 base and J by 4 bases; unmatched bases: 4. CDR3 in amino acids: CSARVGLAGIYEQYF. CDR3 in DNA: TGCAGTGCTAGAGTGGGACTAGCGGGAATATACGAGCAGTACTTC.

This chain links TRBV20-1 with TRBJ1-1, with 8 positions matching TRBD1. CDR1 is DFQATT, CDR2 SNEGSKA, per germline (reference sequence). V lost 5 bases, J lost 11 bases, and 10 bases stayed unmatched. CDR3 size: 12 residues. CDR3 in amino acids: CSAPQRQGKAFF. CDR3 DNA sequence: TGCAGTGCTCCCCAGCGACAGGGGAAGGCTTTCTTT.

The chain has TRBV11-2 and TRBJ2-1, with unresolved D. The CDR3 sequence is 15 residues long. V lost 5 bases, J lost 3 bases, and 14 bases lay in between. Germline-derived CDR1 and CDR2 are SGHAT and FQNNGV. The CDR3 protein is CASSRLKAGYNEQFF. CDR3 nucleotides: TGTGCCAGCAGCCGGCTCAAGGCCGGCTACAATGAGCAGTTCTTC.

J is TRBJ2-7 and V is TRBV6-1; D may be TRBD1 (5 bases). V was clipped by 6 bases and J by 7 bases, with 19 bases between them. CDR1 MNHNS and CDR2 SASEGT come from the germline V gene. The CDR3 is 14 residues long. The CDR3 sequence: CASSPDWGSREQYF. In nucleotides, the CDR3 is TGTGCCAGCAGCCCCGACTGGGGCTCGCGGGAGCAGTACTTC.